Each of the 16 T cell receptor beta chains below was sequenced from the same sample in a study of blood T cell repertoires in COVID-19. Clones were read by immunoSEQ multiplex PCR, and TCRdb kept only the in-frame ones, dropping some. The sample yields about 270,000 clones, roughly nine tenths seen once. Sample: peripheral blood. These receptors came from a woman aged 60-75 years who had recovered from COVID-19.

The V and J genes are TRBV7-2 and TRBJ1-2, with TRBD1 identical over 7 bases. Losses at the gene ends were 6 bases for V and 8 bases for J; bases not matched to a gene: 12. CDR1 is SGHTA and CDR2 is FQGNSA in the germline V gene. The CDR3 covers 14 residues. CDR3 sequence reads: CASSPTGDSWGYTF. As DNA, the CDR3 is TGTGCCAGCAGTCCAACAGGGGACTCTTGGGGCTACACCTTC.

The rearrangement joins TRBV5-4 to TRBJ1-6; D might be TRBD1 (6 bases). Germline loops: CDR1 SGHNT, CDR2 YYREEE (reference sequence). Trimming shortened V by 2 bases and J by 7 bases, and 13 bases separated the two germline ends. The CDR3 length is 15 residues. As DNA, the CDR3 is TGTGCCAGCAGCTTACCGCAGGGGCGGAATTCACCCCTCCACTTT. Amino acids: CASSLPQGRNSPLHF.

The CDR3 sequence is CASSPRAGGYYNEQFF. CDR3 in DNA: TGTGCCAGCAGCCCCCGGGCGGGGGGGTACTACAATGAGCAGTTCTTC. The rearrangement uses TRBV4-2 and TRBJ2-1; 9 bases fit TRBD2. The trim removed 4 bases at V and 3 bases at J, leaving 7 bases unmatched. The CDR3 runs to 16 residues. Germline CDR1 is LGHNA and CDR2 is YNFKEQ.

V is TRBV6-5 and J is TRBJ1-4; no firm D call. CDR3 length: 14 residues. Between the trimmed V and J ends, which lost 5 bases and 2 bases, there was a span of 9 bases. CDR1 is MNHEY and CDR2 is SVGAGI in the germline V gene. The CDR3 nucleotides read TGTGCCAGCAGTACGGCGGGGACTAATGAAAAACTGTTTTTT. Its translation: CASSTAGTNEKLFF.

The genes are TRBV12-3 or TRBV12-4 and TRBJ2-5, with a possible D match to TRBD2 (5 bases). The CDR3 loop spans 13 amino acids. Trimming shortened V by 1 base and J by 2 bases, and 5 bases separated the two germline ends. The CDR3 loop reads CASSLVAQETQYF. The DNA of the CDR3 is TGTGCCAGCAGTTTAGTAGCGCAAGAGACCCAGTACTTC.

The chain uses TRBV28 and TRBJ1-1; D not resolved. The CDR3 loop spans 15 amino acids. Per the germline V gene, CDR1 is MDHEN and CDR2 is SYDVKM. V lost 5 bases, J lost 0 bases, and 13 bases lay in between. CDR3 region: CASSPPRGLNTEAFF. The CDR3 DNA is TGTGCCAGCAGTCCACCTCGCGGGCTGAACACTGAAGCTTTCTTT.

The chain combines TRBV5-4 with TRBJ2-2; D remains ambiguous. Germline CDR1 and CDR2: SGHNT and YYREEE (reference sequence). V was cut by 4 bases and J by 4 bases, with 11 bases left in between. The CDR3 has 14 amino acids. The CDR3 nucleotides are TGTGCCAGCAGCGCCACGACGGGCACCGGGGAGCTGTTTTTT. The encoded protein is CASSATTGTGELFF.

The chain employs TRBV27 and TRBJ2-7; D might be TRBD2 (5 bases). The CDR3 length is 12 residues. V lost 6 bases to trimming and J lost 6 bases, with 12 bases between them. The germline gives CDR1 MNHEY, CDR2 SMNVEV (reference sequence). The CDR3 nucleotides read TGTGCCAGCAGCCACGGAGGAGGCGAGCAGTACTTC. It codes for CASSHGGGEQYF.

Of note for this clone: At one boundary the junction diverges from the germline segment, which might be a read error. This chain connects TRBV7-7 to TRBJ2-2, with a possible D match to TRBD2 (5 bases). This CDR3 is built from 13 residues. Germline CDR1 SSHAT, CDR2 FNYEAQ (reference sequence). This chain's CDR3 is CASSLRLTGELLF. The CDR3 DNA reads TGTGCTAGCAGCTTAAGGCTAACCGGGGAGCTGCTTTTT. The full variable domain, with the rest looked up from reference TRBV7-7 and TRBJ2-2, is GAGVSQSPRYKVTKRGQDVTLRCDPISSHATLYWYQQALGQGPEFLTYFNYEAQPDKSGLPSDRFSAERPEGSISTLTIQRTEQRDSAMYRCASSLRLTGELLFGEGSRLTVL.

The rearrangement joins TRBV7-3 to TRBJ2-3, with 11 bases lining up with TRBD2. Trimming at V came to 3 bases and at J to 2 bases, leaving 4 bases not matched to a gene. Looked up from germline, CDR1 is SGHTA and CDR2 is FQGTGA. This CDR3 region has 16 residues. CDR3 DNA: TGTGCCAGCAGCTTGTCTAGCGGGGGGTTCACAGATACGCAGTATTTT. This gives the protein CASSLSSGGFTDTQYF.

The J gene is TRBJ2-3, the V gene TRBV2; 10 nucleotides agree with TRBD2. CDR3 length: 17 amino acids. V lost 3 bases to trimming and J lost 2 bases; unmatched junction nucleotides: 8. Per the germline V gene, CDR1 is SNHLY and CDR2 is FYNNEI. The CDR3 loop reads CASSDGRLAGVTDTQYF. The DNA of the CDR3 is TGTGCCAGCAGTGACGGTAGGCTAGCGGGGGTCACAGATACGCAGTATTTT.

The CDR3 sequence is CASSFYSSGANVLTF. The CDR3 DNA follows: TGTGCCAGCAGCTTTTACAGCTCTGGGGCCAACGTCCTGACTTTC. The chain joins TRBV7-2 to TRBJ2-6; D is ambiguous. This CDR3 has 15 residues. Germline assignment: CDR1 SGHTA and CDR2 FQGNSA. V was pared by 3 bases and J by 0 bases, with 6 bases between.

V gene TRBV5-6 combines with J gene TRBJ2-5, with 11 bases aligning to TRBD2. CDR3 size: 14 residues. CDR1 and CDR2 (germline): SGHDT, YYEEEE. The V segment lost 5 bases and the J segment 5 bases; nucleotides outside the gene matches: 5. CDR3 in DNA: TGTGCCAGCAGATTGACTAGCGGGGTTGAGACCCAGTACTTC. The encoded protein is CASRLTSGVETQYF.

About this clone: Relative to the germline gene, one junction end is altered; a read error may explain this. The chain joins TRBV7-7 to TRBJ2-5, with 13 nucleotides matching TRBD2. CDR3 length: 16 amino acids. In germline, CDR1 is SSHAT, CDR2 FNYEAQ (reference sequence). CDR3 DNA: TGTGCTAGCAGCCCGCAATGGACTAGCGGGGGAGGGACCCAGTACTTC. Its protein product is CASSPQWTSGGGTQYF. Full variable domain (remainder filled in from reference TRBV7-7 and TRBJ2-5): GAGVSQSPRYKVTKRGQDVTLRCDPISSHATLYWYQQALGQGPEFLTYFNYEAQPDKSGLPSDRFSAERPEGSISTLTIQRTEQRDSAMYRCASSPQWTSGGGTQYFGPGTRLLVL.

This clone has just a few counts. The CDR3 DNA reads as TGTGCCACCGTCCTTGACAGGCGCAATCAGCCCCAGCATTTT. Its protein is CATVLDRRNQPQHF. The V gene is TRBV28, the J gene TRBJ1-5, with D tentatively TRBD1 (6 bases). Germline V gene data show CDR1 as MDHEN and CDR2 as SYDVKM. The length of the CDR3 is 14 residues. With 10 bases removed from V and 2 bases from J, the gap between germline ends came to 15 bases.

The chain recombines TRBV9 with TRBJ2-6; 7 bases match TRBD1. The CDR3 covers 17 residues. Germline V gene lookup returns CDR1 SGDLS and CDR2 YYNGEE. Unmatched junction bases numbered 6, after V lost 3 bases and J lost 0 bases. The CDR3 here is CASSAGTDNSGANVLTF. The CDR3 DNA reads TGTGCCAGCAGCGCTGGGACAGATAACTCTGGGGCCAACGTCCTGACTTTC.